Below are 5 T cell receptor beta chains sequenced from a single sample in a study of regulatory T cells in long-lasting Graves disease. Time point of the sample: newly diagnosed GD, antithyroid drugs for less than 3 months. The TCR library used RNA extracted from PBMCs. Libraries of TCR beta came from iRepertoire HTBI primers plus Arm-PCR of CDR3 regions. TCRdb processed the multiplex PCR reads anew with MiXCR; each CDR3 protein has one entry. The data show about 540,000 distinct CDR3 sequences, about 14% seen once. This sample also belongs to another study, concerning T cells in Graves' hyperthyroidism and ophthalmopathy.

Sequencing used peripheral blood mononuclear cells (PBMCs), obtained at new diagnosis, from a patient treated with antithyroid drugs. The receptors stem from a man in his thirties or forties with Graves disease.

This clonotype has ten or more counts. The chain uses TRBV27 and TRBJ2-5, with D perhaps matching TRBD2 (5 bases). Trimming stripped 6 bases from V and 1 base from J, with 12 bases between. Looked up from germline, CDR1 is MNHEY and CDR2 is SMNVEV (reference sequence). The CDR3 is made up of 14 amino acids. Here the CDR3 reads CASSFGVLQETQYF. CDR3 sequence (DNA): TGTGCCAGCAGCTTCGGGGTCCTCCAAGAGACCCAGTACTTC.

This clonotype was observed a few times. The chain joins TRBV19 to TRBJ1-1; D uncertain. Germline CDR1 LNHDA, CDR2 SQIVND (reference sequence). This CDR3 comprises 12 residues. Trimming shortened V by 3 bases and J by 5 bases, and 7 bases separated the two germline ends. CDR3 in DNA: TGTGCCAGTAGTATGTTCCCTACTGAAGCTTTCTTT. It encodes CASSMFPTEAFF.

The sample holds many counts of this clonotype. This CDR3 reads CASSLNRGPTLYNSPLHF. The CDR3 DNA reads TGTGCCAGCAGCTTAAATCGCGGCCCGACTCTCTATAATTCACCCCTCCACTTT. The chain links TRBV7-2 to TRBJ1-6; D is ambiguous. Germline V gene sequence: CDR1 SGHTA, CDR2 FQGNSA. This CDR3 region has 18 residues. The V and J ends lost 2 bases and 3 bases respectively, with 17 bases between them.

This clonotype turned up a few times. The rearrangement joins TRBV29-1 to TRBJ2-6, with TRBD2 as a possible D gene (7 bases). Germline V gene data show CDR1 as SQVTM and CDR2 as ANQGSEA. This CDR3 has 17 amino acids. Trimming stripped 0 bases from V and 4 bases from J, with 16 bases between. The CDR3 region has the DNA TGCAGCGTTGAAGATTTCGGGGGGCGGGTAGGGGCCAACGTCCTGACTTTC. It codes for CSVEDFGGRVGANVLTF. The entire variable domain, with the rest obtained from reference TRBV29-1 and TRBJ2-6, is as follows: SAVISQKPSRDICQRGTSLTIQCQVDSQVTMMFWYRQQPGQSLTLIATANQGSEATYESGFVIDKFPISRPNLTFSTLTVSNMSPEDSSIYLCSVEDFGGRVGANVLTFGAGSRLTVL.

This clonotype was seen a handful of times. The chain links TRBV20-1 to TRBJ1-1; the match to TRBD1 covers 8 bases. With V trimmed by 3 bases and J by 5 bases, 8 bases remained unmatched. CDR3 length: 14 amino acids. Germline CDR1 and CDR2: DFQATT and SNEGSKA (reference sequence). The CDR3 protein is CSASRQGWETEAFF. CDR3 bases: TGCAGTGCTAGTAGACAGGGGTGGGAAACTGAAGCTTTCTTT.